The table lists the clone carrying this TCR beta chain with many counts. TCRdb fed the 5' RACE reads into MiXCR, producing one record per CDR3 protein. The sample comprises about 32,000 distinct CDR3 sequences, approximately 24% of which are singletons, and around 4.5% rests with the top ten. V shed 6 bases, J shed 6 bases, and the junction held 11 bases outside the gene matches. CDR3 length: 15 amino acids. Germline CDR1 ENHRY, CDR2 SYGVKD. The genes are TRBV10-3 and TRBJ2-7; TRBD2 agrees at 10 bases. The clonotype was recovered from a female donor with breast cancer. The sample was memory CD4+ T cells sorted from blood. Indicated subset: memory CD4+ T cells, CD4+CD45RO+CD25-. Here the CDR3 DNA reads TGTGCCATCAGCCTTGAGGCTAGCGGGAGTGGCGAGCAGTACTTC. Its protein product is CAISLEASGSGEQYF.